This T cell receptor (beta chain) was captured by sequencing in a study of blood T cell repertoires in COVID-19. Per germline, CDR1 SGHRS and CDR2 YFSETQ. V lost 0 bases and J lost 0, with 10 bases in between. This CDR3 comprises 16 residues. Method: immunoSEQ multiplex PCR; TCRdb's copy keeps in-frame clones and lacks some. The top ten clones hold around 2.2% of a sample with a few hundred thousand clones, approximately 83% of them seen once. The specimen was PBMCs or T cells enriched from blood (not recorded which). This sequence was found in a man younger than 40 who had recovered from COVID-19. The chain links TRBV5-1 to TRBJ2-1; D is uncertain. The CDR3 DNA reads as TGCGCCAGCAGCTTGGCCCCTGGCGGCTCCTACAATGAGCAGTTCTTC. It yields the protein CASSLAPGGSYNEQFF.